A single sample is the source of the 14 T cell receptor beta chains below, sequenced in a study of T cells in Graves' hyperthyroidism and ophthalmopathy. RNA transcripts yielded amplified TCR beta CDR3 regions. The HTBI primer set served for first-round RT-PCR of the TCR CDR3. TCRdb re-called the multiplex PCR reads through MiXCR, storing one row per CDR3 protein. The data show more than 550,000 distinct CDR3 sequences, 17% seen once. Sequencing was done on a sample of blood. Every receptor here comes from a man aged 45-65 years with Graves' hyperthyroidism.

This clonotype was seen a handful of times. This chain links TRBV5-6 with TRBJ2-7; tentative D call: TRBD2 (5 bases). CDR3 size: 15 residues. CDR1 and CDR2 (germline): SGHDT, YYEEEE. Trimming pared 4 bases from V and 1 base from J, leaving 15 bases between. This CDR3 is CASSPLAYESYEQYF. The CDR3 DNA reads as TGTGCCAGCAGCCCGCTAGCCTACGAATCCTACGAGCAGTACTTC.

This clonotype was counted ten times or more. The chain employs TRBV12-3 or TRBV12-4 and TRBJ2-1; 14 positions agree with TRBD2. This CDR3 has 17 residues. V gave up 6 bases and J gave up 0 bases; unmatched junction bases: 4. DNA of the CDR3: TGTGCCAGCAGACAAGGGACTAGCGGGAGCTCCTACAATGAGCAGTTCTTC. This codes for CASRQGTSGSSYNEQFF.

In this sample, this clonotype turned up many times. The chain combines TRBV28 with TRBJ2-7, with D maybe TRBD2 (5 bases). There are 14 residues in the CDR3. The germline CDR1 and CDR2 sequences are MDHEN and SYDVKM. Trimming stripped 2 bases from V and 6 bases from J, with 14 bases between. The CDR3 DNA reads TGTGCCAGCAGTTTACGATCTAGCTTTTTCGAGCAGTACTTC. This translates into CASSLRSSFFEQYF.

The J gene is TRBJ2-7, the V gene TRBV7-2; TRBD2 agrees at 7 bases. Unmatched junction bases numbered 5, after V lost 6 bases and J lost 3 bases. The CDR3 is made up of 13 amino acids. In germline, CDR1 is SGHTA, CDR2 FQGNSA. The CDR3 protein is CASRAGQRYEQYF. The CDR3 bases are TGTGCCAGCAGAGCGGGGCAGCGCTACGAGCAGTACTTC.

This clonotype was counted at least ten times. The V call is TRBV29-1, the J call TRBJ2-7; 8 bases line up with TRBD2. This CDR3 is built from 13 residues. V lost 5 bases to trimming and J lost 2 bases; unmatched junction nucleotides: 5. Germline V lookup: CDR1 SQVTM, CDR2 ANQGSEA. For the CDR3, the DNA is TGCAGCGTTTGGGCGGGGGGCACCTACGAGCAGTACTTC. Its translation is CSVWAGGTYEQYF.

The chain employs TRBV28 and TRBJ1-5; D is unclear. Germline values: CDR1 MDHEN, CDR2 SYDVKM. The CDR3 covers 16 residues. The V end was cut by 1 base, the J end by 6 bases, with 16 bases between. In nucleotides, the CDR3 is TGTGCCAGCAGTTTATATCTGGGATCACAAGGTCAGCCCCAGCATTTT. Translated: CASSLYLGSQGQPQHF.

As for this clonotype: A read error may account for a junction end that differs from germline. The chain couples TRBV5-1 to TRBJ2-2, with 9 bases that match TRBD1. Per germline, CDR1 SGHRS and CDR2 YFSETQ. The CDR3 has 16 amino acids. CDR3 nucleotide sequence: TGTGCCAGCAGCTACGGGACAGGGATCTACACCGGGGAGCTGTTTTTT. Translated: CASSYGTGIYTGELFF. The full variable domain, completed using reference TRBV5-1 and TRBJ2-2, is KAGVTQTPRYLIKTRGQQVTLSCSPISGHRSVSWYQQTPGQGLQFLFEYFSETQRNKGNFPGRFSGRQFSNSRSEMNVSTLELGDSALYLCASSYGTGIYTGELFFGEGSRLTVL.

This clonotype was found many times. The chain couples TRBV7-9 to TRBJ1-2; D gene uncertain. Germline V gene sequence: CDR1 SEHNR, CDR2 FQNEAQ (reference sequence). The CDR3 has 14 amino acids. V was trimmed by 4 bases and J by 4 bases, leaving 13 bases between them. The CDR3 here is CASSSEHHTYGYTF. Here the CDR3 DNA reads TGTGCCAGCAGCTCTGAGCATCACACCTATGGCTACACCTTC.

This clonotype was seen more than once but under ten times. The rearrangement uses TRBV6-1 and TRBJ2-7; D uncertain. Germline assignment: CDR1 MNHNS and CDR2 SASEGT. Trimming shortened V by 6 bases and J by 2 bases, and 17 bases separated the two germline ends. The CDR3 length is 15 residues. The CDR3, as DNA: TGTGCCAGCAGACGAACAAGGGATCCGACCTACGAGCAGTACTTC. Translation: CASRRTRDPTYEQYF.

This clonotype was found many times. This chain uses TRBV11-3 with TRBJ2-7, with D hard to call. V gave up 5 bases and J gave up 0 bases, with 14 bases separating them. The germline V gene has CDR1 SGHNT and CDR2 YENEEA. This CDR3 region has 15 residues. CDR3 sequence: CASSPSSRFSYEQYF. In DNA form, the CDR3 reads TGTGCCAGCAGCCCGTCGTCTCGTTTCTCCTACGAGCAGTACTTC. The variable domain in full, completed from reference TRBV11-3 and TRBJ2-7, reads EAGVVQSPRYKIIEKKQPVAFWCNPISGHNTLYWYLQNLGQGPELLIRYENEEAVDDSQLPKDRFSAERLKGVDSTLKIQPAELGDSAVYLCASSPSSRFSYEQYFGPGTRLTVT.

The V call is TRBV6-2 or TRBV6-3, the J call TRBJ1-1; D gene unclear. The length of the CDR3 is 18 residues. The germline gives CDR1 MNHEY, CDR2 SVGEGT. Trimming took 6 bases from V and 1 from J, leaving 24 bases between them. DNA of the CDR3: TGTGCCAGCAGCTTGATGATGGACCGACCCCACCGGAACACTGAAGCTTTCTTT. Its protein is CASSLMMDRPHRNTEAFF.

The CDR3, as DNA: TGTGCCAGCTCACCACCTTCTACAGGGTTGAATTGGTCACCCCTCCACTTT. Protein product: CASSPPSTGLNWSPLHF. The chain links TRBV18 to TRBJ1-6; tentatively, D is TRBD1 (6 bases). This CDR3 comprises 17 residues. Trimming left V 0 bases short and J 10 bases short, with 19 bases between. Germline-derived CDR1 and CDR2 are KGHSH and LQKENI. The whole variable domain, remainder taken from reference TRBV18 and TRBJ1-6, is NAGVMQNPRHLVRRRGQEARLRCSPMKGHSHVYWYRQLPEEGLKFMVYLQKENIIDESGMPKERFSAEFPKEGPSILRIQQVVRGDSAAYFCASSPPSTGLNWSPLHFGNGTRLTVT.

This clonotype was seen repeatedly, ten times or more. The chain has TRBV28 and TRBJ1-1; 7 positions agree with TRBD1. The germline V gene has CDR1 MDHEN and CDR2 SYDVKM. The CDR3 has 14 amino acids. The trim removed 6 bases at V and 1 base at J, leaving 5 bases unmatched. This CDR3 reads CASSSGQPNTEAFF. The CDR3 DNA sequence: TGTGCCAGCAGCTCGGGACAGCCGAACACTGAAGCTTTCTTT.

This rearrangement joins TRBV19 to TRBJ2-7; no firm D call. Germline CDR1 is LNHDA and CDR2 is SQIVND (reference sequence). This CDR3 has 13 amino acids. V lost 5 bases and J lost 1, with 9 bases in between. CDR3 coding DNA: TGTGCCAGTAGTTCGACTTTTTCCTACGAGCAGTACTTC. It specifies CASSSTFSYEQYF.